This T cell receptor (beta chain) was retrieved from a study of blood T cells in healthy people across ages. Study-wide findings and caveats: Higher diversity, along with more naive CD4+ cells, distinguished long-lived donors from aged donors.

Then a second PCR, running roughly 6 to 12 cycles, was carried out with a sample-barcoded 5' primer and a J-beta primer mix. Each cDNA molecule carried a tag from a template-switch adaptor that contained 12 random nucleotides. TCRdb re-called the 5' RACE reads with MiXCR, one entry per CDR3 protein. This table holds just over 1 million distinct CDR3 sequences, 35% to 55% found once. A note on this clonotype: Its specificity is unknown.

The germline CDR1 and CDR2 sequences are MNHNS and SASEGT. Trimming removed 6 bases from V and 1 base from J; junction bases left unmatched: 7. The CDR3 spans 16 residues. The chain combines TRBV6-1 with TRBJ2-3, with TRBD1 identical over 10 bases. The sequenced sample consisted of blood. This TCR was sampled from a woman aged 55 to 70 in good health. The CDR3: CASRETGGFGTDTQYF. The DNA of the CDR3 is TGTGCCAGCAGGGAGACAGGGGGCTTCGGCACAGATACGCAGTATTTT.